Shown below are 21 T cell receptor beta chains from a single sample sequenced in a study of HIV-infected patients and healthy controls. TCRdb re-called the 5' RACE reads through MiXCR, storing one row per CDR3 protein. The table records around 67,000 distinct CDR3 sequences, around 16% of them present only once. The sample was CD4+ T cells from blood. The receptors shown here come from a human donor in good health.

This clonotype appeared a few times. This rearrangement joins TRBV5-1 to TRBJ2-2, with a weak D call TRBD1 (6 bases). Per germline, CDR1 SGHRS and CDR2 YFSETQ. Trimming took 7 bases from V and 0 from J, leaving 13 bases between them. The CDR3 consists of 15 residues. The CDR3 sequence is CASAGQKTNTGELFF. For the CDR3, the DNA is TGCGCCAGCGCAGGACAGAAAACGAACACCGGGGAGCTGTTTTTT.

This clonotype came up a few times. This chain joins TRBV19 and TRBJ2-7, with 8 positions matching TRBD2. The CDR3 sequence is 14 residues long. Germline CDR1 LNHDA, CDR2 SQIVND (reference sequence). V lost 3 bases to trimming and J lost 1 base; unmatched junction nucleotides: 2. The CDR3 reads CASSIREGSYEQYF. In DNA, the CDR3 is TGTGCCAGTAGTATCCGGGAGGGGTCCTACGAGCAGTACTTC. The full variable domain, rest sourced from reference TRBV19 and TRBJ2-7, is DGGITQSPKYLFRKEGQNVTLSCEQNLNHDAMYWYRQDPGQGLRLIYYSQIVNDFQKGDIAEGYSVSREKKESFPLTVTSAQKNPTAFYLCASSIREGSYEQYFGPGTRLTVT.

The V gene is TRBV28, the J gene TRBJ1-1; D may be TRBD1 (5 bases). The V gene lost 4 bases and the J gene lost 5 bases, with 8 bases spanning the gap. CDR1 is MDHEN and CDR2 is SYDVKM in the germline V gene. This CDR3 is built from 12 residues. Here the CDR3 DNA reads TGTGCCAGCAGTTCCGGGGGAACTGAAGCTTTCTTT. Translated, it gives CASSSGGTEAFF.

This clonotype has only a few counts. Compared with germline, one end of the junction differs, possibly owing to a read error. The CDR3 nucleotides are TGTGCCAGCAGTTTAGCACACAGGGTGGTGGGATCCTTC. Its protein is CASSLAHRVVGSF. The chain joins TRBV12-3 or TRBV12-4 to TRBJ2-1; TRBD1 might be the D (6 bases). The length of the CDR3 is 13 residues.

The rearrangement links TRBV12-3 or TRBV12-4 to TRBJ2-1; 15 positions match TRBD2. The CDR3 is 18 amino acids. After removal of 5 bases from V and 0 bases from J, the junction contained 5 bases not matched to a gene. CDR3 residues: CASSGTSGRTSSYNEQFF. DNA of the CDR3: TGTGCCAGCAGTGGGACTAGCGGGAGGACGAGCTCCTACAATGAGCAGTTCTTC.

A note on this clonotype: In this CDR3 the conserved last residue, phenylalanine or tryptophan, is missing, so a read error is likely. The DNA is left out, because the CDR3 cannot be placed on it with certainty; the CDR3 is given as TCRdb lists it. This rearrangement joins TRBV2 to TRBJ2-7; the table's D call TRBD1 went unverified against the DNA. The CDR3 spans 13 residues, counting both ends. Germline loops: CDR1 SNHLY, CDR2 FYNNEI. The chain's CDR3 is CASSYTRTGEDGY.

In its sample, this clonotype was seen a few times. The V call is TRBV18, the J call TRBJ2-1; D remains ambiguous. This CDR3 has 14 amino acids. The ends were cut back, 3 bases at V and 3 bases at J, with 9 bases in the middle. Germline values: CDR1 KGHSH, CDR2 LQKENI. For the CDR3, the DNA is TGTGCCAGCTCACCCCAAAGAAACTACAATGAGCAGTTCTTC. Protein: CASSPQRNYNEQFF.

The chain links TRBV7-9 to TRBJ2-1; no definite D call. V was pared by 4 bases and J by 8 bases, with 9 bases between. Germline-derived CDR1 and CDR2 are SEHNR and FQNEAQ (reference sequence). This CDR3 comprises 12 residues. The CDR3: CASSSVSYEQFF. The CDR3 DNA reads TGTGCCAGCAGCTCCGTATCATATGAGCAGTTCTTC. The full variable domain, its missing parts supplied by reference TRBV7-9 and TRBJ2-1, is DTGVSQNPRHKITKRGQNVTFRCDPISEHNRLYWYRQTLGQGPEFLTYFQNEAQLEKSRLLSDRFSAERPKGSFSTLEIQRTEQGDSAMYLCASSSVSYEQFFGPGTRLTVL.

This clonotype turned up a few times. J is TRBJ2-5 and V is TRBV11-2; the match to TRBD2 covers 7 bases. V dropped 3 bases and J dropped 2; count of bases not matched to a gene: 9. Germline V CDR1 and CDR2: SGHAT, FQNNGV. The CDR3 extends over 16 amino acids. The CDR3 reads CASSFVTGAGQETQYF. CDR3 bases: TGTGCCAGCAGCTTCGTTACGGGAGCGGGGCAAGAGACCCAGTACTTC.

The J gene is TRBJ2-5, the V gene TRBV6-4; unclear D gene. Trimming removed 5 bases at V and 1 base at J, with 8 bases between. The CDR3 totals 13 residues. Germline V lookup: CDR1 MRHNA, CDR2 SNTAGT. Written as DNA, the CDR3 is TGTGCCAGCAGTTTTAAACCCCAAGAGACCCAGTACTTC. Its protein product is CASSFKPQETQYF.

This clonotype was found a few times. The V call is TRBV20-1, the J call TRBJ1-1; D is unresolved. V was pared by 0 bases and J by 8 bases, with 16 bases between. The CDR3 spans 14 residues. Germline CDR1 and CDR2: DFQATT and SNEGSKA (reference sequence). CDR3: CSARDRTPNREAFF. In DNA, the CDR3 is TGCAGTGCTAGAGACAGGACCCCCAACCGAGAAGCTTTCTTT.

This clonotype was seen a handful of times. The DNA of the CDR3 is TGTGCCAGCGAGGCAGGGGGAGGCACTGAAGCTTTCTTT. It translates to CASEAGGGTEAFF. The chain carries TRBV28 and TRBJ1-1, with 7 bases aligning to TRBD1. The germline V gene has CDR1 MDHEN and CDR2 SYDVKM. The V gene end was trimmed by 8 bases and the J gene end by 4 bases; junction bases not matched to a gene: 7. This CDR3 has 13 residues. Full variable domain (remainder filled in from reference TRBV28 and TRBJ1-1): DVKVTQSSRYLVKRTGEKVFLECVQDMDHENMFWYRQDPGLGLRLIYFSYDVKMKEKGDIPEGYSVSREKKERFSLILESASTNQTSMYLCASEAGGGTEAFFGQGTRLTVV.

The sample holds a few counts of this clonotype. The chain has TRBV29-1 and TRBJ2-7, with 10 bases lining up with TRBD2. The CDR3 has 13 amino acids. The germline CDR1 and CDR2 sequences are SQVTM and ANQGSEA. The ends lost 3 bases at V and 6 bases at J; junction bases unmatched: 5. The DNA for the CDR3 is TGCAGCGTTGATCTAGCGGGGGTGGCCGAGCAGTACTTC. Translating it yields CSVDLAGVAEQYF.

This clonotype showed up just a few times. The CDR3 is CSAPSLAGSSYNEQFF. CDR3 in DNA: TGCAGTGCTCCTAGCCTAGCGGGGAGCTCCTACAATGAGCAGTTCTTC. This chain connects TRBV20-1 to TRBJ2-1; 9 bases map to TRBD2. This CDR3 contains 16 residues. From germline, CDR1 is DFQATT and CDR2 SNEGSKA (reference sequence). Unmatched junction bases numbered 8, after V lost 5 bases and J lost 0 bases.

This sequence joins TRBV6-1 and TRBJ2-1, with TRBD1 identical over 10 bases. Germline loops: CDR1 MNHNS, CDR2 SASEGT. The V and J ends lost 3 bases and 8 bases, in that order; junction bases with no gene match: 4. The CDR3 consists of 14 residues. The CDR3 DNA sequence: TGTGCCAGCAGTGACTTTGACAGGGGGCATGAGCAGTTCTTC. Translation: CASSDFDRGHEQFF.

This clonotype was recorded at least ten times. This rearrangement joins TRBV19 to TRBJ2-1; D possibly corresponds to TRBD2 (5 bases). Germline assignment: CDR1 LNHDA and CDR2 SQIVND (reference sequence). This CDR3 region has 14 residues. V was clipped by 9 bases and J by 7 bases, with 19 bases between them. The CDR3 here is CASIRRAGENEQFF. Here the CDR3 DNA reads TGTGCCAGCATCCGACGAGCCGGGGAGAATGAGCAGTTCTTC.

This chain links TRBV12-3 or TRBV12-4 with TRBJ1-6; unclear D gene. V was cut by 7 bases and J by 9 bases, with 13 bases left in between. CDR3 length: 13 amino acids. CDR3: CASKALEGSPLHF. DNA of the CDR3: TGTGCCAGCAAGGCGCTAGAGGGTTCACCCCTCCACTTT.

This chain connects TRBV12-3 or TRBV12-4 to TRBJ1-5; D gene uncertain. V lost 5 bases to trimming and J lost 7 bases, with 12 bases between them. This CDR3 is 13 amino acids long. This CDR3 is CASSRVLAQPQHF. CDR3 nucleotide sequence: TGTGCCAGCAGTCGGGTCCTCGCGCAGCCCCAGCATTTT.

This clonotype was detected ten times or more. The rearrangement links TRBV9 to TRBJ2-5; D gene uncertain. The CDR3 runs to 11 residues. The V gene lost 3 bases and the J gene lost 3 bases, with 3 bases spanning the gap. Germline CDR1 reads SGDLS; CDR2 reads YYNGEE. CDR3 region: CASSGEETQYF. In DNA, the CDR3 is TGTGCCAGCAGCGGGGAAGAGACCCAGTACTTC.

This clonotype was observed a few times. The chain carries TRBV5-4 and TRBJ2-3; the D is unclear. This CDR3 spans 13 amino acids. Trimming pared 2 bases from V and 2 bases from J, leaving 6 bases between. Germline V lookup: CDR1 SGHNT, CDR2 YYREEE (reference sequence). The DNA for the CDR3 is TGTGCCAGCAGCTTTATTAACACAGATACGCAGTATTTT. The encoded protein is CASSFINTDTQYF.

The chain uses TRBV6-5 and TRBJ2-7; D may match TRBD1 or TRBD2 (5 bases each). CDR1 MNHEY and CDR2 SVGAGI come from the germline V gene. The V end lost 6 bases, the J end lost 7 bases, and 19 bases lay between the germline ends. This CDR3 has 14 residues. CDR3 sequence reads: CASSSPPGTGEQYF. The CDR3 region has the DNA TGTGCCAGCAGCTCCCCCCCAGGGACGGGTGAGCAGTACTTC.